These T cell receptor beta chains were read from a single sample in a study of shared clonotypes between healthy human individuals. Produced via immunoSEQ multiplex PCR; TCRdb's table is partial and in-frame only. The table has about 600,000 clones, roughly four fifths seen once. Sequenced sample: PBMCs. All receptors derive from a woman in her 40s in good health. Some clones in this sample may be carry-over from other donors' samples. The CDR3 runs from the conserved cysteine through the conserved F or W. The D gene is left open where the match is weak. Some rows mark clone size as missing; the rest say once, few, many or name a class of expanded clone.

J | D | V | size | DNA | CDR3
TRBJ2-7 | - | TRBV5-1 | - | TGCGCCAGCAGCTTGCAGATAGGGGGCTACGAGCAGTACTTC | CASSLQIGGYEQYF
TRBJ1-1 | TRBD1 | TRBV4-3 | - | TGCGCCAGCAGCCAAGAACGGGACAGGGGGCCCTCTAACACTGAAGCTTTCTTT | CASSQERDRGPSNTEAFF
TRBJ2-5 | - | TRBV9 | - | TGTGCCAGCAGCGTAGCTACCGGGGGAGCCGGAGAGACCCAGTACTTC | CASSVATGGAGETQYF
TRBJ2-5 | - | TRBV7-2 | - | TGTGCCAGCAGCCTCAGACCAAAAAGGGGGAGAGAGGAAGAGACCCAGTACTTC | CASSLRPKRGREEETQYF
TRBJ2-7 | TRBD2 | TRBV19 | - | TGTGCCAGTAGCCCTGGGGGACTAGCGGGGTCCTACGAGCAGTACTTC | CASSPGGLAGSYEQYF
TRBJ2-6 | TRBD1 | TRBV7-2 | - | TGTGCCAGCCGTGGGGCAGGGGGATCTGGGGCCAACGTCCTGACTTTC | CASRGAGGSGANVLTF
TRBJ2-3 | TRBD2 | TRBV2 | - | TGTGCCAGCAGTGAAGTTTCGGGACTAGCGGGCGGAGATACGCAGTATTTT | CASSEVSGLAGGDTQYF
TRBJ1-3 | - | TRBV5-4 | - | TGTGCCAGCAGCTTGGATGGGTTAACCATCTCTGGAAACACCATATATTTT | CASSLDGLTISGNTIYF
TRBJ2-1 | - | TRBV7-9 | - | TGTGCCAGCAGCTTAGGGATAGGGGAGCAGTTCTTC | CASSLGIGEQFF
TRBJ1-5 | - | TRBV5-8 | once | TGTGCCAGCAGCTTTGGGGGAAATCAGCCCCAGCATTTT | CASSFGGNQPQHF
TRBJ2-1 | TRBD2 | TRBV9 | - | TGTGCCAGCAGCGGGGGACTAGCGGCCTCCTACAATGAGCAGTTCTTC | CASSGGLAASYNEQFF
TRBJ1-3 | - | TRBV11-2 | - | TGTGCCAGCAGCTTAGATCGGGTGACAGGATCATCTGGAAACACCATATATTTT | CASSLDRVTGSSGNTIYF
TRBJ2-4 | TRBD2 | TRBV7-3 | - | TGTGCCAGCAGCCTAAGCGGGGATGGCATTCAGTACTTC | CASSLSGDGIQYF
TRBJ2-3 | - | TRBV6-4 | once | TGTGCCAGCAGTGACAGGACCGGCAACACAGATACGCAGTATTTT | CASSDRTGNTDTQYF
TRBJ1-2 | TRBD1 | TRBV7-2 | - | TGTGCCAGCAGTTTTACAGGGGAGGGTGGCTACACCTTC | CASSFTGEGGYTF
TRBJ2-7 | - | TRBV5-1 | - | TGCGCCAGCAGCTTGGATGCAGGGGGGTTCGAGCAGTACTTC | CASSLDAGGFEQYF
TRBJ2-4 | TRBD2 | TRBV28 | many | TGTGCCAGCAGGACTTTTAGCGGGAACAAAAACATTCAGTACTTC | CASRTFSGNKNIQYF
TRBJ1-4 | - | TRBV7-2 | once | TGTGCCAGCAGCTTAGCGCGGGGGCGAGGGGATGAAAAACTGTTTTTT | CASSLARGRGDEKLFF
TRBJ1-2 | TRBD1 | TRBV14 | - | TGTGCCAGCAGCCTGGGGACAGGGGGCTATGGCTACACCTTC | CASSLGTGGYGYTF
TRBJ2-5 | TRBD1 | TRBV5-1 | - | TGCGCCAGCAGCACTACAGGGGAAGAGACCCAGTACTTC | CASSTTGEETQYF
TRBJ2-5 | - | TRBV5-1 | - | TGCGCCAGCAGCTTGGAGGTACACCAAGAGACCCAGTACTTC | CASSLEVHQETQYF
TRBJ2-4 | - | TRBV15 | - | TGTGCCACCAGCCCCGCGTGGTTGGGAGCCAAAAACATTCAGTACTTC | CATSPAWLGAKNIQYF
TRBJ2-2 | - | TRBV10-3 | - | TGTGCCATCAGTGAGACACTAAATCCCACCGGGGAGCTGTTTTTT | CAISETLNPTGELFF
TRBJ2-7 | TRBD2 | TRBV30 | - | TGTGCCACCCGACTAGCGGGAGCCCCCTCCGACGAGCAGTACTTC | CATRLAGAPSDEQYF
TRBJ2-1 | - | TRBV6-5 | - | TGTGCCAGCAGTGCCCAAGGTGGGACTAATGAGCAGTTCTTC | CASSAQGGTNEQFF
TRBJ1-5 | - | TRBV7-2 | - | TGTGCCAGCAGCTCTGACGGCTCCCAGGAGCAGCCCCAGCATTTT | CASSSDGSQEQPQHF
TRBJ2-3 | - | TRBV6-5 | - | TGTGCCACCCGACTAGTCCCCACAGATACGCAGTATTTT | CATRLVPTDTQYF
TRBJ1-4 | TRBD1 | TRBV5-5 | - | TGTGCCAGCAGTTCCGGACAGGGAGGGGGTGAAAAACTGTTTTTT | CASSSGQGGGEKLFF
TRBJ2-5 | - | TRBV10-2 | - | TGCGCCAGCAGTGAGGGGGGCCCACGGTCAGAGACCCAGTACTTC | CASSEGGPRSETQYF
TRBJ1-4 | - | TRBV30 | - | TGTGCCTGGAGTGTGGGGGGCAGAGGTGAAAAACTGTTTTTT | CAWSVGGRGEKLFF
TRBJ2-5 | TRBD2 | TRBV11-2 | - | TGTGCCAGCAGCTTAGAAAGCGGGAGGGCCAGGGAGACCCAGTACTTC | CASSLESGRARETQYF
TRBJ2-1 | TRBD2 | TRBV15 | - | TGTGCCACCAGCAGAGGACTAGCTTACAATGAGCAGTTCTTC | CATSRGLAYNEQFF
TRBJ2-1 | - | TRBV18 | - | TGTGCCAGCTCACCAGGCGGGACGTTAAAAGGGGAGCAGTTCTTC | CASSPGGTLKGEQFF
TRBJ2-7 | - | TRBV4-1 | - | TGCGCCAGCAGCCAAGATCTGGCCAGTCCCTACGAGCAGTACTTC | CASSQDLASPYEQYF
TRBJ2-1 | TRBD1 | TRBV14 | once | TGTGCCAGCAGCCCCCCCGAAGGGGGCGTTGGTAATGAGCAGTTCTTC | CASSPPEGGVGNEQFF
TRBJ2-2 | - | TRBV7-2 | - | TGTGCCAGCAGCTCGACCCCGACCGGGGAGCTGTTTTTT | CASSSTPTGELFF
TRBJ2-3 | TRBD2 | TRBV5-4 | - | TGTGCCAGCAGCTTGGGTGCTAGCGGGAGGACAGATACGCAGTATTTT | CASSLGASGRTDTQYF
TRBJ1-2 | - | TRBV5-4 | - | TGTGCCAGCAGCTTGCGTCTCGGGCCTAACTATGGCTACACCTTC | CASSLRLGPNYGYTF
TRBJ2-7 | - | TRBV5-1 | - | TGCGCCAGCAGCGTACAGGGAACCTACGAGCAGTACTTC | CASSVQGTYEQYF
TRBJ2-7 | - | TRBV7-9 | - | TGTGCCAGCAGCTTAGATGGAGGCTGGAACGAGCAGTACTTC | CASSLDGGWNEQYF
TRBJ2-7 | - | TRBV27 | - | TGTGCCAGCAGTTTCCGAGGGGATTTACGATACGAGCAGTACTTC | CASSFRGDLRYEQYF
TRBJ2-1 | - | TRBV10-1 | - | TGCGCCAGCAGTGACCCGGACAGCCGGGCTTCGTTCTTC | CASSDPDSRASFF
TRBJ1-4 | TRBD1 | TRBV2 | once | TGTGCCAGCAGCTTACAGGGGGGGGATGAAAAACTGTTTTTT | CASSLQGGDEKLFF
TRBJ1-5 | - | TRBV5-5 | - | TGTGCCAGCAGCTCCAGACAGCGCAATCAGCCCCAGCATTTT | CASSSRQRNQPQHF
TRBJ2-7 | TRBD2 | TRBV10-3 | few | TGTGCCACAGGACTAGCGGGAGATGACGAGCAGTACTTC | CATGLAGDDEQYF
TRBJ2-3 | TRBD1 | TRBV5-1 | - | TGCGCCAGCAGCTCACGGGACAGGGGGCGGGAGGATACGCAGTATTTT | CASSSRDRGREDTQYF
TRBJ2-3 | TRBD2 | TRBV7-8 | - | TGTGCCAGCAGCATAGTAGTGGGAGGGCCACTCACAGATACGCAGTATTTT | CASSIVVGGPLTDTQYF
TRBJ1-2 | TRBD1 | TRBV18 | few | TGTGCCAGCACAACTAGCTCCGGGACAGCTGGCTACACCTTC | CASTTSSGTAGYTF
TRBJ2-4 | TRBD1 | TRBV18 | - | TGTGCCAGCTCACCAAGGGGGCGTGGTAACATTCAGTACTTC | CASSPRGRGNIQYF
TRBJ2-5 | TRBD2 | TRBV5-1 | few | TGCGCCAGCAGCTTTAGCGGGACGGAGACCCAGTACTTC | CASSFSGTETQYF
TRBJ2-3 | TRBD1 | TRBV5-4 | - | TGTGCCAGCAGCTCCGGGACAGGGGGCACAGATACGCAGTATTTT | CASSSGTGGTDTQYF
TRBJ2-3 | TRBD2 | TRBV7-2 | - | TGTGCCAGCAGCCAAGACGGAGCTAGCGGGTTTTATACGCAGTATTTT | CASSQDGASGFYTQYF